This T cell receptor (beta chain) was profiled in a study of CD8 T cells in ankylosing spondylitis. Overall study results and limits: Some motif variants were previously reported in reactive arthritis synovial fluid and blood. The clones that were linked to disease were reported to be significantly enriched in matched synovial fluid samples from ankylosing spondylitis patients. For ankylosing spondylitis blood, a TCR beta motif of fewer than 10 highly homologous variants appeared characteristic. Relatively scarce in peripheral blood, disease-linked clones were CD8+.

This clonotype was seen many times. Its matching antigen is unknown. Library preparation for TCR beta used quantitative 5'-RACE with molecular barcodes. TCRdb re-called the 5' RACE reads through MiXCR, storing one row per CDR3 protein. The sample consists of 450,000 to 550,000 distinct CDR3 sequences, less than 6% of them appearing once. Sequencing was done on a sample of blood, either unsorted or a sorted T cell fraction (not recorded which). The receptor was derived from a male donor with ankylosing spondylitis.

The CDR3 region has the DNA TGTGCCAGCAGCCCGACAGCGGGGAACACCGGGGAGCTGTTTTTT. Protein sequence: CASSPTAGNTGELFF. The chain recombines TRBV11-2 with TRBJ2-2, with D possibly being TRBD2 (6 bases). The CDR3 is 15 residues long. V lost 5 bases, J lost 1 base, and 11 bases lay in between. Germline V CDR1 and CDR2: SGHAT, FQNNGV.